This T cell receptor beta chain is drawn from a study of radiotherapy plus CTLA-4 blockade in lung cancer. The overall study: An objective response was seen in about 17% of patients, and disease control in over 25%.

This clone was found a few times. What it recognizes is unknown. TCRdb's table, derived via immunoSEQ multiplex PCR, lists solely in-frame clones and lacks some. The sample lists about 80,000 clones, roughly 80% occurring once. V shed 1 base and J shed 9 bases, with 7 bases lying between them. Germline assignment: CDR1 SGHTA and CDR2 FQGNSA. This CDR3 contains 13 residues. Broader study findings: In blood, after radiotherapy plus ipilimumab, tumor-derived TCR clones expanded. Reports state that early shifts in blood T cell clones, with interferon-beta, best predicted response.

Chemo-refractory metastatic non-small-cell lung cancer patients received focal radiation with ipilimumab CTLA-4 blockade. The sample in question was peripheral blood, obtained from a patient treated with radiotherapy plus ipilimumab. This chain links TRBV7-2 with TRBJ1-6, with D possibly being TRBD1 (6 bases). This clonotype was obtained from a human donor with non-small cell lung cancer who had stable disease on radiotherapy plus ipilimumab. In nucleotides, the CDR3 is TGTGCCAGCAGCTTAGGAGGGGGTTCACCCCTCCACTTT. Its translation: CASSLGGGSPLHF.